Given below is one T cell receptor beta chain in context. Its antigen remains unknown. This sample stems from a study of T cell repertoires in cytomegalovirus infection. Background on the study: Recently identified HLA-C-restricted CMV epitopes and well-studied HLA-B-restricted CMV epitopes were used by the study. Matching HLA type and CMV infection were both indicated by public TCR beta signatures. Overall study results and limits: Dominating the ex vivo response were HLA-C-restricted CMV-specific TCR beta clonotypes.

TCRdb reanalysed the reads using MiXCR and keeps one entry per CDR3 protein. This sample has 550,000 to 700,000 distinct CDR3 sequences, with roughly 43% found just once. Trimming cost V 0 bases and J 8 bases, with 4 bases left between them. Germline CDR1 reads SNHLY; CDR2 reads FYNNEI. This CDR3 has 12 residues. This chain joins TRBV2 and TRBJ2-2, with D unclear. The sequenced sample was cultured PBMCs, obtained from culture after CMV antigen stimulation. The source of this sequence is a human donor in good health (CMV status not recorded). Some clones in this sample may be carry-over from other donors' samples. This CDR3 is CASSEALGELFF. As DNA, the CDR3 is TGTGCCAGCAGTGAAGCTTTAGGGGAGCTGTTTTTT.